This TCR delta chain appears in the sequencing data of a study of gamma-delta chains in newborns, infants, children. Study-level background: Microbial exposure reportedly drives polyclonal innate γδ T cell expansion after birth.

This clone was picked up a small number of times. The junction does not match germline at one end; this may be a read error. TCRdb reprocessed the reads through CATT. Here the sample spans about 11,000 delta-chain clones, around 8.8% being singletons. The germline V gene has CDR1 GEAIGNYY and CDR2 EKD. CDR3 length equals 19 residues. The TCR comes from a child who was a newborn, infant or young child, either healthy, febrile or measles-vaccinated (not recorded which). V is TRDV2 and J is TRDJ1; 11 nucleotides align to TRDD3. Sequenced input: blood. In DNA form, the CDR3 reads TGTGCCTGTGACCCACTGGGGGATAAACAACAAAACGGATTTGATAAACCCATCTTT. This sequence encodes CACDPLGDKQQNGFDKPIF.